Listed below are T cell receptor beta chains from one sample, sequenced in a study of T cells in tuberculosis. This table comes from immunoSEQ multiplex PCR, and its TCRdb copy is limited to in-frame clones, with some not included. The sample yields tens of thousands of clones, around 85% seen once. The starting material was PBMCs, obtained at tuberculosis diagnosis. The receptors were sampled from an adult with tuberculosis. Each CDR3 is given with its conserved first and last residue. D genes are given only for firm matches. A row's size may be missing; if present it is once, few, many or a size class.

d_call: TRBD1; j_call: TRBJ2-3; clone_size: .; v_call: TRBV5-1; cdr3_length: 15; cdr3_nt: TGCGCCAGCAGCTTGGGACAGGGTCGACCAGATACGCAGTATTTT; cdr3_aa: CASSLGQGRPDTQYF
d_call: .; j_call: TRBJ2-7; clone_size: .; v_call: TRBV25-1; cdr3_length: 14; cdr3_nt: TGTGCCAGCAGTGAATCTAGCGCGTCATACGAGCAGTACTTC; cdr3_aa: CASSESSASYEQYF
d_call: .; j_call: TRBJ2-5; clone_size: .; v_call: TRBV2; cdr3_length: 13; cdr3_nt: TGTGCCAGCAACCTAGTACGGGGAGAGACCCAGTACTTC; cdr3_aa: CASNLVRGETQYF
d_call: .; j_call: TRBJ2-7; clone_size: .; v_call: TRBV5-5; cdr3_length: 14; cdr3_nt: TGTGCCAGCAGCTTGGACGGGGACTCCTACGAGCAGTACTTC; cdr3_aa: CASSLDGDSYEQYF
d_call: .; j_call: TRBJ2-2; clone_size: .; v_call: TRBV5-6; cdr3_length: 15; cdr3_nt: TGTGCCAGCACCACGGAGGGGCGCAGCACCGGGGAGCTGTTTTTT; cdr3_aa: CASTTEGRSTGELFF
d_call: TRBD1; j_call: TRBJ1-1; clone_size: few; v_call: TRBV30; cdr3_length: 13; cdr3_nt: TGTGCCTGGAGCCAAGACAGGGAAGTTGAAGCTTTCTTT; cdr3_aa: CAWSQDREVEAFF
d_call: TRBD1; j_call: TRBJ2-7; clone_size: .; v_call: TRBV5-1; cdr3_length: 14; cdr3_nt: TGCGCCAGCAGCGTGGGACAGGAGAACCACGAGCAGTACTTC; cdr3_aa: CASSVGQENHEQYF
d_call: .; j_call: TRBJ1-2; clone_size: .; v_call: TRBV7-6; cdr3_length: 14; cdr3_nt: TGTGCCAGCAGCTTACAAGGGGGTAGCTATGGCTACACCTTC; cdr3_aa: CASSLQGGSYGYTF
d_call: .; j_call: TRBJ2-7; clone_size: .; v_call: TRBV6-1; cdr3_length: 13; cdr3_nt: .; cdr3_aa: CASILAGSYEQYF
d_call: TRBD1; j_call: TRBJ2-2; clone_size: .; v_call: TRBV7-2; cdr3_length: 14; cdr3_nt: TGTGCCAGCAGCCAGGACAGGGGAGCCGGGGAGCTGTTTTTT; cdr3_aa: CASSQDRGAGELFF
d_call: .; j_call: TRBJ2-3; clone_size: .; v_call: TRBV6-1; cdr3_length: 15; cdr3_nt: TGTGCCAGCAGTGTTGTGTTCAGGGGGGCAGATACGCAGTATTTT; cdr3_aa: CASSVVFRGADTQYF
d_call: .; j_call: TRBJ1-2; clone_size: .; v_call: TRBV9; cdr3_length: 18; cdr3_nt: TGTGCCAGCAGCGTAGGGATCGTTGGGGGGAGGCGGTACTATGGCTACACCTTC; cdr3_aa: CASSVGIVGGRRYYGYTF
d_call: .; j_call: TRBJ1-4; clone_size: .; v_call: TRBV30; cdr3_length: 11; cdr3_nt: TGTGCCTGGAGTGTACATGGAAAACTGTTTTTT; cdr3_aa: CAWSVHGKLFF
d_call: TRBD1; j_call: TRBJ2-3; clone_size: .; v_call: TRBV6-4; cdr3_length: 14; cdr3_nt: TGTGCCAGCAGTGACTTGGCAGGGGGAGATACGCAGTATTTT; cdr3_aa: CASSDLAGGDTQYF
d_call: .; j_call: TRBJ1-2; clone_size: .; v_call: TRBV6-5; cdr3_length: 15; cdr3_nt: TGTGCCAGCAGTCCATGGACAGCGACCAACTATGGCTACACCTTC; cdr3_aa: CASSPWTATNYGYTF
d_call: .; j_call: TRBJ1-2; clone_size: few; v_call: TRBV28; cdr3_length: 12; cdr3_nt: TGTGCCACCGGACCCAGGGAATATGGCTACACCTTC; cdr3_aa: CATGPREYGYTF
d_call: TRBD1; j_call: TRBJ1-1; clone_size: .; v_call: TRBV5-4; cdr3_length: 14; cdr3_nt: TGTGCCAGCAGCTTTCACAGGGGGATCACTGAAGCTTTCTTT; cdr3_aa: CASSFHRGITEAFF
d_call: TRBD1; j_call: TRBJ2-7; clone_size: .; v_call: TRBV7-7; cdr3_length: 13; cdr3_nt: TGTGCCAGCAGCGGGGGGACAGGGTCCGAGCAGTACTTC; cdr3_aa: CASSGGTGSEQYF
d_call: .; j_call: TRBJ1-1; clone_size: .; v_call: TRBV25-1; cdr3_length: 13; cdr3_nt: TGTGCCAGCACCGCGGAGATGGGCACTGAAGCTTTCTTT; cdr3_aa: CASTAEMGTEAFF
d_call: .; j_call: TRBJ1-4; clone_size: .; v_call: TRBV15; cdr3_length: 15; cdr3_nt: TGTGCCACCAGCAGAATCGGCGGGGGATGGGAAAAACTGTTTTTT; cdr3_aa: CATSRIGGGWEKLFF
d_call: .; j_call: TRBJ1-1; clone_size: .; v_call: TRBV5-4; cdr3_length: 18; cdr3_nt: TGTGCCAGCAGCTCGACTAAGGCCCGGACAGACCTGAACACTGAAGCTTTCTTT; cdr3_aa: CASSSTKARTDLNTEAFF
d_call: .; j_call: TRBJ1-5; clone_size: .; v_call: TRBV6-1; cdr3_length: 13; cdr3_nt: TGTGCCAGCCTGGGGCAGCCTCCTACCCCCCAGCATTTT; cdr3_aa: CASLGQPPTPQHF
d_call: .; j_call: TRBJ1-2; clone_size: .; v_call: TRBV30; cdr3_length: 13; cdr3_nt: TGTGCCTGGAGTGTAAGGACTCTACTTGGCTACACCTTC; cdr3_aa: CAWSVRTLLGYTF
d_call: TRBD1; j_call: TRBJ1-5; clone_size: few; v_call: TRBV27; cdr3_length: 14; cdr3_nt: TGTGCCAGCAGTTTCCAGGGGGCGTGGGAGCCCCAGCATTTT; cdr3_aa: CASSFQGAWEPQHF
d_call: .; j_call: TRBJ2-3; clone_size: .; v_call: TRBV29-1; cdr3_length: 13; cdr3_nt: TGCAGCGTTGTTCAGGGGCAGGCAGATACGCAGTATTTT; cdr3_aa: CSVVQGQADTQYF
d_call: .; j_call: TRBJ1-1; clone_size: once; v_call: TRBV5-4; cdr3_length: 13; cdr3_nt: TGTGCCAGCAGCTTGGCCCCAGGGAATGGGGCTTTCTTT; cdr3_aa: CASSLAPGNGAFF
d_call: .; j_call: TRBJ2-7; clone_size: few; v_call: TRBV5-1; cdr3_length: 15; cdr3_nt: TGCGCCAGCAGTTGGGCGGCAGGGGGGCCCTACGAGCAGTACTTC; cdr3_aa: CASSWAAGGPYEQYF
d_call: TRBD1; j_call: TRBJ1-2; clone_size: .; v_call: TRBV19; cdr3_length: 15; cdr3_nt: TGTGCCAGTCCACCCCGGGACAGGGGGAACTATGGCTACACCTTC; cdr3_aa: CASPPRDRGNYGYTF
d_call: TRBD2; j_call: TRBJ2-1; clone_size: .; v_call: TRBV7-9; cdr3_length: 15; cdr3_nt: TGTGCCAGCAGCTTGACGCTAGCGGGGGGGAATGAGCAGTTCTTC; cdr3_aa: CASSLTLAGGNEQFF
d_call: TRBD1; j_call: TRBJ1-2; clone_size: .; v_call: TRBV27; cdr3_length: 14; cdr3_nt: TGTGCCAGCAGTCCCGGGACAGGGAGCTATGGCTACACCTTC; cdr3_aa: CASSPGTGSYGYTF
d_call: .; j_call: TRBJ1-2; clone_size: few; v_call: TRBV4-3; cdr3_length: 16; cdr3_nt: TGCGCCAGCAGCCAAGCAGGTGCCGGTAGGAACTATGGCTACACCTTC; cdr3_aa: CASSQAGAGRNYGYTF
d_call: TRBD1; j_call: TRBJ1-5; clone_size: .; v_call: TRBV18; cdr3_length: 16; cdr3_nt: TGTGCCAGCTCAGCTGGGACAGAAACAATCAATCAGCCCCAGCATTTT; cdr3_aa: CASSAGTETINQPQHF
d_call: TRBD2; j_call: TRBJ2-1; clone_size: .; v_call: TRBV11-2; cdr3_length: 14; cdr3_nt: TGTGCCAGCAGCTTAAGCGGGAGAGGGAATGAGCAGTTCTTC; cdr3_aa: CASSLSGRGNEQFF
d_call: .; j_call: TRBJ2-7; clone_size: few; v_call: TRBV15; cdr3_length: 16; cdr3_nt: TGTGCCACCAGCAGCCCCAGCGGAGGCCTATCCTACGAGCAGTACTTC; cdr3_aa: CATSSPSGGLSYEQYF
d_call: .; j_call: TRBJ2-7; clone_size: .; v_call: TRBV6-6; cdr3_length: 16; cdr3_nt: TGTGCCAGCAGTTACTCGAGTTCAGGGTACGGTTACGAGCAGTACTTC; cdr3_aa: CASSYSSSGYGYEQYF
d_call: .; j_call: TRBJ1-1; clone_size: .; v_call: TRBV4-3; cdr3_length: 17; cdr3_nt: TGCGCCAGCAGCCAAGACACCTTTTCCCAGGGGAACACTGAAGCTTTCTTT; cdr3_aa: CASSQDTFSQGNTEAFF
d_call: .; j_call: TRBJ2-7; clone_size: .; v_call: TRBV7-8; cdr3_length: 13; cdr3_nt: TGTGCCAGCAGCAAGAGACAGACCTACGAGCAGTACTTC; cdr3_aa: CASSKRQTYEQYF